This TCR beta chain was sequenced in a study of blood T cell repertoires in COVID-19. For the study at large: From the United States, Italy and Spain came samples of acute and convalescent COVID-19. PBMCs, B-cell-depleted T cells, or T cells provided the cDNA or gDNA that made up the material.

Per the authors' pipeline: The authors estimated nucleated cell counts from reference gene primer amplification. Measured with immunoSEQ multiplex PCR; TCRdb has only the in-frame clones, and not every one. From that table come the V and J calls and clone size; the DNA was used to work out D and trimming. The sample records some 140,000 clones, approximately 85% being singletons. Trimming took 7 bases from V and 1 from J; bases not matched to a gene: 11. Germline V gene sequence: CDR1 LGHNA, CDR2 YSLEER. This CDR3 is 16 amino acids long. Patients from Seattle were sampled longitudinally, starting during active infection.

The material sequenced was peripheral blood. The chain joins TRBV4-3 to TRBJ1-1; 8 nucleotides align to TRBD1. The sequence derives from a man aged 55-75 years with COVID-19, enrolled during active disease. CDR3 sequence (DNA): TGCGCCAGCATCGACAATCCCGACAGGGGGAACACTGAAGCTTTCTTT. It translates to CASIDNPDRGNTEAFF.